Detailed here is one TCR beta chain. The repertoire was sequenced with immunoSEQ multiplex PCR; TCRdb's copy has only in-frame clones and lacks some. The data contain around 86,000 clones, 70% to 85% of them seen just once; the ten biggest clones take up 9.5% to 15%. Trimming removed 0 bases at V and 1 base at J, with 6 bases between. The CDR3 covers 13 residues. Per the germline V gene, CDR1 is GTSNPN and CDR2 is SVGIG (reference sequence). This sample is drawn from a study of blood T cell repertoires in COVID-19. In the study overall: Samples of COVID-19 (acute and convalescent) were obtained from the United States, Italy and Spain. Sample material is recorded as cDNA or gDNA derived from T cells, B-cell-depleted T cells, or PBMCs.

This TCR was sampled from a human donor in a cohort sampled during active COVID-19. Sequencing was performed on peripheral blood. The chain links TRBV30 to TRBJ1-1; D is unclear. CDR3 nucleotide sequence: TGTGCCTGGAGTGTACAAGAGAACACTGAAGCTTTCTTT. It codes for CAWSVQENTEAFF.